The present TCR beta chain was sequenced within a study of monozygotic twins with inflammatory bowel disease. Study-level points and caveats: A single strong IBD-associated signal or clonotype was not supported by the findings.

For this clonotype: Its antigen is still unknown.

Eight separate reactions for every sample produced the cDNA. TCRdb derives one entry per CDR3 protein from the 5' RACE reads, leaving out DNA. Its listing shows 150,000 to 200,000 distinct CDR3 sequences. The germline V gene encodes CDR1 SGHAT and CDR2 FQNNGV. This CDR3 is built from 17 residues. V and J are TRBV11-2 and TRBJ2-7; TCRdb designates TRBD1, a call that cannot be tested without DNA. The sequenced sample consisted of blood. This TCR came from a human donor with ulcerative colitis or Crohn's disease, or a healthy co-twin of an affected twin (not recorded which). The CDR3 loop is CASSLGTGGLPSYEQYF.